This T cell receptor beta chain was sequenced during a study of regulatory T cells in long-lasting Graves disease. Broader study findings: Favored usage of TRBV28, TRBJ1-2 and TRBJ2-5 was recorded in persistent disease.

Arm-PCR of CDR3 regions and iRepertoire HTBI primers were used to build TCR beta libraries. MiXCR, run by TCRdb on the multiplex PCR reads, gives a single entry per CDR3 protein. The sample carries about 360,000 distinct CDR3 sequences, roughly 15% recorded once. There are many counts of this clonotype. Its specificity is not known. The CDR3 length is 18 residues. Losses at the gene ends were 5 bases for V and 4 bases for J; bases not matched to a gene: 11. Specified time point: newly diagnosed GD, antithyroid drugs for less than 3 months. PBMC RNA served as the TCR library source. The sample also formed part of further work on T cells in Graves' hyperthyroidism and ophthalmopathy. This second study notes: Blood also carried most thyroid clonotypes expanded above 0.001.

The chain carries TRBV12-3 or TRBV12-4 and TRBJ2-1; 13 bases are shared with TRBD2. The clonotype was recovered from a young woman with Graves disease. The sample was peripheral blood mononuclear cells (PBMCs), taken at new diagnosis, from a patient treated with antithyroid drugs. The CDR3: CASSPGLAGDFPYNEQFF. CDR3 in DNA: TGTGCCAGCAGTCCCGGACTAGCGGGAGATTTCCCTTACAATGAGCAGTTCTTC.